The rows below give T cell receptor beta chains drawn from one sample of a study of preoperative IRX-2 immunotherapy in early breast cancer. The assay was immunoSEQ multiplex PCR, and TCRdb's table has in-frame clones only and misses some. The sample has 10,000 to 15,000 clones; about nine tenths are singletons. This sample was gathered from a patient treated with IRX-2 immunotherapy. These receptor sequences come from a human donor with breast cancer. Both conserved end residues are part of each CDR3. D genes are given only for firm matches. Clone sizes are given selectively: once, few, many, or a class where the clone is expanded.

cdr3_length	j_call	v_call	clone_size	d_call	cdr3_aa	cdr3_nt
14	TRBJ2-7	TRBV10-2	once	TRBD1	CASSDGQGGYEQYF	TGCGCCAGCAGTGACGGACAGGGGGGCTACGAGCAGTACTTC
13	TRBJ1-2	TRBV5-1	NA	NA	CASSLEGEYGYTF	TGCGCCAGCAGCTTGGAGGGAGAGTATGGCTACACCTTC
13	TRBJ2-1	TRBV18	NA	NA	CASSGGVDNEQFF	TGTGCCAGCTCTGGGGGCGTAGACAATGAGCAGTTCTTC
15	TRBJ1-2	TRBV29-1	once	NA	CSVDKGVALSEGYTF	TGCAGCGTTGATAAGGGGGTAGCACTATCCGAAGGCTACACCTTC
15	TRBJ1-4	TRBV9	NA	TRBD1	CASSAGQGPNEKLFF	TGTGCCAGCAGCGCCGGACAGGGACCTAATGAAAAACTGTTTTTT
16	TRBJ2-1	TRBV7-9	once	NA	CASSLGQGLSGNEQFF	TGTGCCAGCAGCTTAGGGCAGGGCCTTAGTGGCAATGAGCAGTTCTTC
14	TRBJ1-6	TRBV11-2	NA	NA	CASSSPRGSSPLHF	TGTGCCAGCAGCTCCCCCAGGGGCTCCTCACCCCTCCACTTT
12	TRBJ1-2	TRBV5-1	NA	NA	CASTDQGYGYTF	TGCGCCAGCACCGACCAGGGCTATGGCTACACCTTC
15	TRBJ2-7	TRBV5-1	NA	TRBD1	CASRSGQGGSYEQYF	TGCGCCAGCAGATCTGGACAGGGGGGTTCCTACGAGCAGTACTTC
18	TRBJ2-2	TRBV7-9	NA	NA	CASSQQLYRAKDTGELFF	TGTGCCAGCAGCCAACAACTCTACAGGGCGAAGGACACCGGGGAGCTGTTTTTT
13	TRBJ2-3	TRBV2	NA	NA	CASNGDYTDTQYF	TGTGCCAGCAACGGTGACTACACAGATACGCAGTATTTT
18	TRBJ2-1	TRBV4-1	NA	NA	CASSQGIRGGDRNNEQFF	TGCGCCAGCAGCCAAGGCATAAGGGGAGGGGACAGAAACAATGAGCAGTTCTTC
17	TRBJ1-4	TRBV7-9	NA	NA	CASSLVTFGGTNEKLFF	TGTGCCAGCAGCTTAGTTACGTTCGGTGGAACTAATGAAAAACTGTTTTTT
16	TRBJ2-2	TRBV5-4	NA	TRBD2	CASSPLAGGVSGELFF	TGTGCCAGCAGTCCTCTAGCGGGGGGCGTCTCCGGGGAGCTGTTTTTT
14	TRBJ1-2	TRBV7-2	NA	NA	CASSSSGGGYGYTF	TGTGCCAGCAGCTCAAGCGGGGGGGGCTATGGCTACACCTTC
15	TRBJ2-2	TRBV5-1	NA	TRBD2	CASSLLAGGTGELFF	TGCGCCAGCAGCCTTCTAGCGGGGGGCACCGGGGAGCTGTTTTTT
17	TRBJ2-5	TRBV5-4	NA	NA	CASSLWSGTDRRETQYF	TGTGCCAGCAGCTTGTGGTCTGGGACTGATCGAAGAGAGACCCAGTACTTC
15	TRBJ2-3	TRBV19	NA	NA	CASSPGTLGKDTQYF	TGTGCCAGTAGTCCCGGGACCCTAGGGAAAGATACGCAGTATTTT
14	TRBJ1-1	TRBV27	few	NA	CASSFSRVNTEAFF	TGTGCCAGCAGTTTTAGTAGGGTAAACACTGAAGCTTTCTTT
12	TRBJ2-1	TRBV6-5	NA	NA	CASSFGVNEQFF	TGTGCCAGCAGTTTTGGAGTTAATGAGCAGTTCTTC
15	TRBJ1-1	TRBV18	NA	NA	CASSAGGRVGAEAFF	TGTGCCAGCTCAGCCGGCGGCAGGGTCGGCGCTGAAGCTTTCTTT
14	TRBJ1-4	TRBV6-6	NA	NA	CASMGGQANEKLFF	TGTGCCAGCATGGGGGGGCAGGCTAATGAAAAACTGTTTTTT
16	TRBJ2-1	TRBV5-1	once	NA	CASSLVGGESYNEQFF	TGCGCCAGCAGCTTGGTGGGCGGGGAATCCTACAATGAGCAGTTCTTC
13	TRBJ2-7	TRBV7-3	NA	TRBD1	CASSSSGGYEQYF	TGTGCCAGCAGCTCCTCAGGGGGCTACGAGCAGTACTTC
11	TRBJ1-1	TRBV20-1	NA	NA	CSDDRTFEAFF	TGCAGTGACGACAGGACTTTTGAAGCTTTCTTT
15	TRBJ1-6	TRBV11-3	NA	TRBD1	CASSFGQEWDSPLHF	TGTGCCAGCAGCTTCGGACAGGAATGGGATTCACCCCTCCACTTT
15	TRBJ2-2	TRBV6-5	few	NA	CASTLGLTNTGELFF	TGTGCCAGCACCCTGGGACTGACGAACACCGGGGAGCTGTTTTTT
16	TRBJ2-3	TRBV28	NA	TRBD2	CASSLLAGGLADTQYF	TGTGCCAGCAGTTTATTAGCGGGGGGATTAGCAGATACGCAGTATTTT
14	TRBJ1-5	TRBV7-6	NA	NA	CASSLEGGGQPQHF	TGTGCCAGCAGCTTAGAAGGGGGGGGTCAGCCCCAGCATTTT
15	TRBJ1-3	TRBV28	NA	TRBD1	CASGTVKLSGNTIYF	TGTGCCAGCGGGACAGTAAAACTTTCTGGAAACACCATATATTTT
12	TRBJ1-1	TRBV7-8	NA	NA	CASSPLGTQAFF	TGTGCCAGCAGCCCCTTGGGGACACAAGCTTTCTTT
11	TRBJ2-7	TRBV6-1	NA	NA	CASSDWWEQYF	TGTGCCAGCAGTGACTGGTGGGAGCAGTACTTC
16	TRBJ1-1	TRBV19	NA	TRBD1	CASRSGQGGRETEAFF	TGTGCCAGTAGATCGGGACAGGGGGGAAGGGAGACTGAAGCTTTCTTT
14	TRBJ1-5	TRBV6-1	NA	NA	CASVDLGGNQPQHF	TGTGCCAGTGTTGACTTAGGGGGCAATCAGCCCCAGCATTTT
16	TRBJ1-3	TRBV28	NA	NA	CASSSGWEGTGNTIYF	TGTGCCAGCAGTTCCGGATGGGAGGGAACGGGGAACACCATATATTTT
12	TRBJ2-7	TRBV9	once	NA	CASSGQGYEQYF	TGTGCCAGCAGCGGGCAGGGTTACGAGCAGTACTTC
17	TRBJ2-5	TRBV5-1	NA	TRBD1	CASSLEPGQGSLETQYF	TGCGCCAGCAGCTTGGAACCGGGACAGGGGAGTCTGGAGACCCAGTACTTC
12	TRBJ1-4	TRBV10-1	medium-sized	TRBD1	CASGPDREKLFF	TGCGCCAGCGGACCGGACAGGGAGAAACTGTTTTTT
14	TRBJ1-2	TRBV6-1	NA	NA	CASSGGGLSYGYTF	TGTGCCAGCAGTGGGGGGGGTCTCTCCTATGGCTACACCTTC
16	TRBJ2-1	TRBV10-3	NA	NA	CAIRARVRGEYNEQFF	TGTGCCATCAGGGCTCGGGTCAGGGGCGAGTACAATGAGCAGTTCTTC
13	TRBJ2-1	TRBV5-1	NA	NA	CASRGTAYNEQFF	TGCGCCAGCAGAGGGACTGCTTACAATGAGCAGTTCTTC
15	TRBJ1-1	TRBV19	NA	NA	CASSAEPRGRTEAFF	TGTGCCAGTAGTGCTGAGCCGAGAGGACGGACTGAAGCTTTCTTT
14	TRBJ2-5	TRBV5-4	NA	NA	CASSSGYVGETQYF	TGTGCCAGCAGCTCGGGGTACGTGGGGGAGACCCAGTACTTC
14	TRBJ1-2	TRBV7-9	NA	TRBD1	CASSPGGRGYGYTF	TGTGCCAGCAGCCCAGGGGGGAGGGGTTATGGCTACACCTTC
13	TRBJ1-1	TRBV18	NA	NA	CASSAGQNTEAFF	TGTGCCAGCTCAGCCGGGCAGAACACTGAAGCTTTCTTT
14	TRBJ2-7	TRBV7-2	NA	NA	CASSWKQAFHEQYF	TGTGCCAGCAGCTGGAAACAGGCTTTCCACGAGCAGTACTTC